A single sample is the source of the 13 T cell receptor beta chains below, sequenced in a study of blood T cell repertoires in COVID-19. Using immunoSEQ multiplex PCR, the repertoire was profiled, and TCRdb retains in-frame clones only, with some absent. The sample yields 150,000 or so clones, around 87% seen once. The sequencing input was PBMCs or T cells enriched from blood (not recorded which). The origin of the receptors is a middle-aged woman who had been exposed to COVID-19.

The J gene is TRBJ1-2, the V gene TRBV5-1; TRBD1 matches at 8 bases. J lost 8 bases, V lost 7 bases, and 13 bases had no gene match. Germline CDR1 is SGHRS and CDR2 is YFSETQ. The CDR3 runs to 14 residues. The CDR3 loop is CASATGQGVWGYTF. The CDR3 region has the DNA TGCGCCAGCGCGACCGGACAGGGAGTCTGGGGCTACACCTTC.

V is TRBV3-1 (or the pseudogene TRBV3-2) and J is TRBJ1-1; D may be TRBD1 (5 bases). Looked up from germline, CDR1 is LGHDT and CDR2 is YNNKEL (reference sequence). Trimming cost V 0 bases and J 10 bases, with 12 bases left between them. This CDR3 has 13 amino acids. CDR3 sequence (DNA): TGTGCCAGCAGCCAAGACCCAGGGTTGGGAGCTTTCTTT. As protein: CASSQDPGLGAFF.

The chain combines TRBV7-2 with TRBJ1-2, with 8 positions matching TRBD1. There are 14 residues in the CDR3. Per the germline V gene, CDR1 is SGHTA and CDR2 is FQGNSA. Unmatched junction bases numbered 10, after V lost 5 bases and J lost 8 bases. In nucleotides, the CDR3 is TGTGCCAGCAGCCCACCCCGGACAGGGCGCGGCTACACCTTC. Residues: CASSPPRTGRGYTF.

The chain has TRBV6-5 and TRBJ1-5; TRBD1 agrees at 7 bases. The CDR3 runs to 15 residues. The J segment lost 2 bases and the V segment lost 5 bases, leaving 6 bases of the junction unmatched. CDR1 is MNHEY, CDR2 SVGAGI, per germline. CDR3 coding DNA: TGTGCCAGCAGTAGCCAGGGGGTTGGCAATCAGCCCCAGCATTTT. Encoded protein: CASSSQGVGNQPQHF.

J is TRBJ2-3 and V is TRBV7-9, with 7 nucleotides matching TRBD2. The CDR3 runs 17 residues. Losses at the gene ends were 5 bases for V and 0 bases for J; bases not matched to a gene: 11. Germline V gene lookup returns CDR1 SEHNR and CDR2 FQNEAQ (reference sequence). CDR3 region: CASSPRGLHSSTDTQYF. In DNA form, the CDR3 reads TGTGCCAGCAGCCCAAGGGGACTACATTCTAGCACAGATACGCAGTATTTT.

The genes are TRBV28 and TRBJ2-1, with D maybe TRBD1 (6 bases). V lost 7 bases to trimming and J lost 2 bases, with 12 bases between them. This CDR3 is built from 14 residues. Germline V CDR1 and CDR2: MDHEN, SYDVKM. In DNA form, the CDR3 reads TGTGCCAGCACCGCAGGGGCGCCCTACAATGAGCAGTTCTTC. This gives the protein CASTAGAPYNEQFF.

The chain joins TRBV6-5 to TRBJ2-7; the D is unclear. V shed 0 bases and J shed 4 bases, with 10 bases lying between them. Germline CDR1 reads MNHEY; CDR2 reads SVGAGI. The CDR3 extends over 14 amino acids. CDR3 in amino acids: CASSYSPTGYEQYF. For the CDR3, the DNA is TGTGCCAGCAGTTACTCCCCTACGGGTTACGAGCAGTACTTC.

The CDR3 nucleotides are TGTGCCAGCAGCTCACTGACCCAGACAGGAAACTATGGCTACACCTTC. It encodes CASSSLTQTGNYGYTF. The chain carries TRBV5-4 and TRBJ1-2, with D perhaps matching TRBD1 (6 bases). The CDR3 spans 16 residues. Germline V gene lookup returns CDR1 SGHNT and CDR2 YYREEE (reference sequence). V shed 3 bases and J shed 2 bases, with 17 bases lying between them. Full variable domain (missing parts from reference TRBV5-4 and TRBJ1-2): ETGVTQSPTHLIKTRGQQVTLRCSSQSGHNTVSWYQQALGQGPQFIFQYYREEENGRGNFPPRFSGLQFPNYSSELNVNALELDDSALYLCASSSLTQTGNYGYTFGSGTRLTVV.

This chain links TRBV25-1 with TRBJ2-5; tentative D call: TRBD2 (5 bases). The CDR3 extends over 16 amino acids. V gave up 5 bases and J gave up 2 bases, with 18 bases separating them. The germline CDR1 and CDR2 sequences are MGHDK and SYGVNS. The CDR3 bases are TGTGCCAGCAGTCGCTGGCACCATAGCGTACAAGAGACCCAGTACTTC. Protein product: CASSRWHHSVQETQYF.

This clone was recorded once. The chain uses TRBV30 and TRBJ2-7; D perhaps matches TRBD1 (5 bases). Germline values: CDR1 GTSNPN, CDR2 SVGIG (reference sequence). This CDR3 has 14 amino acids. Trimming took off 3 bases at V and 2 bases at J, with 14 bases between the two ends. CDR3 in DNA: TGTGCCTGGAGAGCAGGGTCAGGGACCTACGAGCAGTACTTC. Amino acids: CAWRAGSGTYEQYF.

V is TRBV11-2 and J is TRBJ1-2; 10 bases align to TRBD1. V lost 8 bases, J lost 8 bases, and 17 bases stayed unmatched. CDR3 length equals 16 residues. Germline lookup yields CDR1 SGHAT and CDR2 FQNNGV. The CDR3 DNA follows: TGTGCCAGCTCCTCTAGGGAAGACAGGGGGCCCGTAGGCTACACCTTC. Protein: CASSSREDRGPVGYTF.

The rearrangement links TRBV10-3 to TRBJ2-3, with D possibly TRBD2 on 6 matching bases. Trimming left V 4 bases short and J 1 base short, with 12 bases between. The CDR3 covers 15 residues. Germline lookup yields CDR1 ENHRY and CDR2 SYGVKD. The CDR3: CAISASSGGTDTQYF. The CDR3 nucleotides read TGTGCCATCAGTGCGAGTAGCGGAGGCACAGATACGCAGTATTTT.

V usage is TRBV28 and J usage is TRBJ1-2; D not resolved. Germline assignment: CDR1 MDHEN and CDR2 SYDVKM. CDR3 length: 13 amino acids. The ends were cut back, 7 bases at V and 6 bases at J, with 15 bases in the middle. The CDR3 coding sequence is TGTGCCAGCACCGAAGGAGGGATCAATGGCTACACCTTC. It is translated as CASTEGGINGYTF.